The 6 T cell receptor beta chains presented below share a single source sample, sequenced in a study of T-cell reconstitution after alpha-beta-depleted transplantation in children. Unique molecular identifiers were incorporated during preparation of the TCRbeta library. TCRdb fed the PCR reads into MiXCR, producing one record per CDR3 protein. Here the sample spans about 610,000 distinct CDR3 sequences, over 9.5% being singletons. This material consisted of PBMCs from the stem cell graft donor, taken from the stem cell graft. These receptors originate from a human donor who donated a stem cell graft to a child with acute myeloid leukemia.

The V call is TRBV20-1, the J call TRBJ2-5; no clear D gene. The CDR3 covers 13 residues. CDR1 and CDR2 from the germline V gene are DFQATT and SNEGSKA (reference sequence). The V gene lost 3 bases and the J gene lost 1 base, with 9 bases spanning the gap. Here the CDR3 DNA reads TGCAGTGCTAGCAAGGCGGTCCAAGAGACCCAGTACTTC. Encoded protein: CSASKAVQETQYF.

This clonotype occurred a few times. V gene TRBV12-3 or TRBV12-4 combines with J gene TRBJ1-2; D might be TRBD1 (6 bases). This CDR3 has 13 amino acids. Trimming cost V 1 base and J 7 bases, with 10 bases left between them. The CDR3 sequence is CASSLGPGVGYTF. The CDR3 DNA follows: TGTGCCAGCAGTTTAGGGCCAGGGGTTGGCTACACCTTC.

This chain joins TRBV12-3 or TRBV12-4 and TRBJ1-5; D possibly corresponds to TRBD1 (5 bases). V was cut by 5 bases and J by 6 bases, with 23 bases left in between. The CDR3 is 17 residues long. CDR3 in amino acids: CASSLSLGGQLGQPQHF. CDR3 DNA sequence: TGTGCCAGCAGTCTTAGCCTTGGAGGACAATTGGGTCAGCCCCAGCATTTT.

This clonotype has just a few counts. In nucleotides, the CDR3 is TGTGCCAGCAGTTACCGCAGGGGCTCATGGCAGTTCTTC. Translating gives CASSYRRGSWQFF. The chain couples TRBV6-5 to TRBJ2-1; perhaps TRBD1 as D (6 bases). Germline CDR1 is MNHEY and CDR2 is SVGAGI. Trimming removed 2 bases from V and 12 bases from J, with 14 bases in between. This CDR3 has 13 residues.

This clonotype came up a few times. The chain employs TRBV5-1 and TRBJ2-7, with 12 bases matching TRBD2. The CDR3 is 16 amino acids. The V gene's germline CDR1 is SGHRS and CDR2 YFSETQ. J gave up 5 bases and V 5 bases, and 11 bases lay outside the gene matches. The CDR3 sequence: CASRLSGTSGSHEQYF. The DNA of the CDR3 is TGCGCCAGCAGACTGTCCGGGACTAGCGGGTCCCACGAGCAGTACTTC. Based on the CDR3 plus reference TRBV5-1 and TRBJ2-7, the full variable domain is KAGVTQTPRYLIKTRGQQVTLSCSPISGHRSVSWYQQTPGQGLQFLFEYFSETQRNKGNFPGRFSGRQFSNSRSEMNVSTLELGDSALYLCASRLSGTSGSHEQYFGPGTRLTVT.

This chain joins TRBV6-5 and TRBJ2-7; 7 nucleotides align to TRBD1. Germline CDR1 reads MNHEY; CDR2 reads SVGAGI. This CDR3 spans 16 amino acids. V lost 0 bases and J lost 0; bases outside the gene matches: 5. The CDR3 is CASSYSTGARSYEQYF. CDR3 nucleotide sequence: TGTGCCAGCAGTTACTCCACAGGGGCCCGCTCCTACGAGCAGTACTTC.